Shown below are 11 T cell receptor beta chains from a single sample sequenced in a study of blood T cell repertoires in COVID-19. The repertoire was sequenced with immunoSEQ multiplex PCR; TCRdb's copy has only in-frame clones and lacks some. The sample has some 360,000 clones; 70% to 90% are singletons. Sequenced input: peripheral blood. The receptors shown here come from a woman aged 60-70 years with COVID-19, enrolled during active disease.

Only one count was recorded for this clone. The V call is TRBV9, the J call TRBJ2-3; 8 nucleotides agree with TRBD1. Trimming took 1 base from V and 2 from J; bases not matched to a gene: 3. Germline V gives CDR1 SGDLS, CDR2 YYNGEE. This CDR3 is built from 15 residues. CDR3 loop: CASSVQGAPTDTQYF. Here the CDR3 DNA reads TGTGCCAGCAGCGTACAGGGGGCGCCCACAGATACGCAGTATTTT.

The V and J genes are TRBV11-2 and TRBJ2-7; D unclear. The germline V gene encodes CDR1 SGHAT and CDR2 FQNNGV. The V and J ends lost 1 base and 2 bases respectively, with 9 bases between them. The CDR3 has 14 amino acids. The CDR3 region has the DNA TGTGCCAGCAGCTTAGGACAACCACCCTACGAGCAGTACTTC. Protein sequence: CASSLGQPPYEQYF.

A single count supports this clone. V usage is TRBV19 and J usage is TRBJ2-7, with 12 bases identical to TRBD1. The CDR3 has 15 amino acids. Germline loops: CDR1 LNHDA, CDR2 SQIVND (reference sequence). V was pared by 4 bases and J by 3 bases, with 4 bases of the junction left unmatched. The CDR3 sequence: CASSKGQGANYEQYF. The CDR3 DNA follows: TGTGCCAGTAGTAAGGGACAGGGGGCGAACTACGAGCAGTACTTC.

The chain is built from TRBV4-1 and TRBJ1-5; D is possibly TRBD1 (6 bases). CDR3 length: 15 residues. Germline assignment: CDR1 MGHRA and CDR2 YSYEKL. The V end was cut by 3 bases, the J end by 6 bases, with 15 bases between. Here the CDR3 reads CASSHTSGVTQPQHF. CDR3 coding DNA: TGCGCCAGCAGCCACACATCAGGGGTAACTCAGCCCCAGCATTTT.

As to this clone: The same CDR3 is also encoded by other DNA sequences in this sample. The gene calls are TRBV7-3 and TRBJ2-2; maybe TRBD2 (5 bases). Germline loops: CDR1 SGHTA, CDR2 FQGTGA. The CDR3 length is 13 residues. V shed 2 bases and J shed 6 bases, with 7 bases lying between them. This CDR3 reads CASSLGGAGELFF. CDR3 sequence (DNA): TGTGCCAGCAGCTTAGGAGGAGCCGGGGAGCTGTTTTTT.

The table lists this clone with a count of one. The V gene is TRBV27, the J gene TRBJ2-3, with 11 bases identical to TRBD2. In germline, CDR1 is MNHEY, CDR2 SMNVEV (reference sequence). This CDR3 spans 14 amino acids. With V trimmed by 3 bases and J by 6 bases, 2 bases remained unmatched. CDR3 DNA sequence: TGTGCCAGCAGTTTCCGGACTAGCGGGGATACGCAGTATTTT. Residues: CASSFRTSGDTQYF.

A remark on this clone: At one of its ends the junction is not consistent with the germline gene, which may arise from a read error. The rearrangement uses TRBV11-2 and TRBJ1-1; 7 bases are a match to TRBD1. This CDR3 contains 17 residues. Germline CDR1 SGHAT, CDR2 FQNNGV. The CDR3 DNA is TGTGCCAGCACCTTAAGTTGGGGACAGACCCTGAACACTGAAGCTTTCTTT. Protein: CASTLSWGQTLNTEAFF.

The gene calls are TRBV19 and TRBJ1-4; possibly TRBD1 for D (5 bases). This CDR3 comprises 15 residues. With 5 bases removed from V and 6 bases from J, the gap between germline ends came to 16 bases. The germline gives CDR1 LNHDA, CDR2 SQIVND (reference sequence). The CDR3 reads CASSPLGRGDEKLFF. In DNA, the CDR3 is TGTGCCAGTAGTCCCCTAGGTAGGGGCGATGAAAAACTGTTTTTT.

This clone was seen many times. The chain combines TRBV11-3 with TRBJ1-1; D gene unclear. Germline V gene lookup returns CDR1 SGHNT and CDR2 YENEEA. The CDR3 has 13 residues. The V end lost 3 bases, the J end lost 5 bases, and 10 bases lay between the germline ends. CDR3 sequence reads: CASSFTEGTEAFF. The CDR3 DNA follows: TGTGCCAGCAGCTTCACAGAGGGTACTGAAGCTTTCTTT.

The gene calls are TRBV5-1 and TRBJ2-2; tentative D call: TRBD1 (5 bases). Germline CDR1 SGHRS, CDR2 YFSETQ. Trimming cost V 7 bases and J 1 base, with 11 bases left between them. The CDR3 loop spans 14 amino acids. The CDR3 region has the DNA TGCGCCAGCGGAAATCAGGGGAACACCGGGGAGCTGTTTTTT. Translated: CASGNQGNTGELFF.

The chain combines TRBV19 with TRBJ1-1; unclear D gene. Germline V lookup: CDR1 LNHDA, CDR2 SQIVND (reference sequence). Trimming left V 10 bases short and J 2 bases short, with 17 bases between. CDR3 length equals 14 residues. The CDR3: CATGVRNINTEAFF. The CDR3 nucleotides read TGTGCCACGGGTGTGCGAAACATTAACACTGAAGCTTTCTTT.